Following are 20 T cell receptor beta chains from one sample sequenced in a study of blood T cell repertoires in COVID-19. TCRdb keeps only in-frame clones here, not all; method: immunoSEQ multiplex PCR. The sample holds about 30,000 clones; roughly nine tenths are singletons and the top ten take approximately 9.8%. Specimen: peripheral blood. These receptors originate from a human donor with active COVID-19. The donor label of this sample is uncertain.

The chain couples TRBV4-3 to TRBJ1-2, with 8 bases fitting TRBD1. CDR3 length equals 17 residues. Germline loops: CDR1 LGHNA, CDR2 YSLEER. V shed 0 bases, J shed 2 bases, and the junction held 8 bases outside the gene matches. The CDR3 loop is CASSQDLGTGLNYGYTF. Here the CDR3 DNA reads TGCGCCAGCAGCCAAGATCTTGGGACAGGTCTAAACTATGGCTACACCTTC.

With regard to this clone: This specimen includes other DNA sequences encoding the same CDR3. The CDR3 DNA reads TGTGCCAGCAGCTTAGTGGGGACAGGGGAATACGAGCAGTACTTC. Its translation: CASSLVGTGEYEQYF. The rearrangement joins TRBV7-2 to TRBJ2-7, with 10 positions matching TRBD1. CDR1 SGHTA and CDR2 FQGNSA come from the germline V gene. The V gene end was trimmed by 1 base and the J gene end by 4 bases; junction bases not matched to a gene: 4. The CDR3 totals 15 residues.

This sequence joins TRBV12-3 or TRBV12-4 and TRBJ2-3; D remains ambiguous. Trimming removed 6 bases from V and 6 bases from J, with 10 bases in between. The CDR3 length is 12 residues. CDR3 bases: TGTGCCAGCAGCTTGTCAGCGGATACGCAGTATTTT. Amino acid sequence: CASSLSADTQYF.

The chain uses TRBV6-1 and TRBJ2-1, with TRBD2 matching over 14 bases. This CDR3 is 19 amino acids long. CDR1 and CDR2 (germline): MNHNS, SASEGT. V lost 2 bases to trimming and J lost 0 bases; unmatched junction nucleotides: 6. CDR3 sequence (DNA): TGTGCCAGCAGTGAAAGGACTAGCGGGAGGCAAGGCTCCTACAATGAGCAGTTCTTC. Translation: CASSERTSGRQGSYNEQFF.

The V gene is TRBV11-1, the J gene TRBJ2-5, with 12 bases aligning to TRBD2. The trim removed 1 base at V and 4 bases at J, leaving 4 bases unmatched. Germline V gives CDR1 SGHAT, CDR2 FQDESV (reference sequence). CDR3 length: 16 amino acids. The CDR3 DNA sequence: TGTGCCAGCAGCTTAGTGGCACTAGCGGGAGGAGAGACCCAGTACTTC. Its protein is CASSLVALAGGETQYF.

V and J are TRBV4-1 and TRBJ2-5; possibly TRBD2 for D (6 bases). V was shortened by 0 bases and J by 4 bases, with 12 bases between the two germline ends. Germline-derived CDR1 and CDR2 are MGHRA and YSYEKL. The CDR3 consists of 15 residues. CDR3 coding DNA: TGCGCCAGCAGCCAAGATATGGAGGGGTCAGAGACCCAGTACTTC. It codes for CASSQDMEGSETQYF.

The chain joins TRBV28 to TRBJ2-5, with TRBD2 identical over 7 bases. V trimming: 4 bases; J trimming: 7 bases; junction bases outside the gene matches: 15. The CDR3 extends over 16 amino acids. Germline V CDR1 and CDR2: MDHEN, SYDVKM. The CDR3 nucleotides read TGTGCCAGCAGTTCCCTCCGGGACTACCCCAAGGGGACCCAGTACTTC. It yields the protein CASSSLRDYPKGTQYF.

The V call is TRBV28, the J call TRBJ2-7, with D possibly being TRBD2 (5 bases). Trimming pared 1 base from V and 7 bases from J, leaving 8 bases between. This CDR3 is built from 12 residues. Looked up from germline, CDR1 is MDHEN and CDR2 is SYDVKM. CDR3 bases: TGTGCCAGCAGTTTATCCACGGGAGAGCAGTACTTC. Translation gives CASSLSTGEQYF.

The genes are TRBV5-1 and TRBJ1-5; D is unresolved. Germline CDR1 is SGHRS and CDR2 is YFSETQ. CDR3 length equals 14 residues. V lost 0 bases and J 8 bases, leaving 12 bases between the germline ends. The CDR3 loop reads CASSLGPGSEPQHF. The CDR3, as DNA: TGCGCCAGCAGCTTGGGGCCTGGGAGTGAGCCCCAGCATTTT.

The chain joins TRBV9 to TRBJ2-6, with D possibly TRBD2 on 5 matching bases. This CDR3 spans 14 amino acids. The ends were cut back, 0 bases at V and 4 bases at J, with 5 bases in the middle. Germline lookup yields CDR1 SGDLS and CDR2 YYNGEE. The CDR3 reads CASSVAGGANVLTF. The CDR3 DNA follows: TGTGCCAGCAGCGTAGCGGGGGGGGCCAACGTCCTGACTTTC.

V and J are TRBV7-2 and TRBJ2-7, with D perhaps TRBD1 (5 bases). Germline CDR1 and CDR2: SGHTA and FQGNSA. Trimming cost V 1 base and J 0 bases, with 7 bases left between them. The CDR3 contains 14 residues. The CDR3 is CASSLGGLSYEQYF. The CDR3 nucleotides are TGTGCCAGCAGCTTAGGGGGCCTCTCCTACGAGCAGTACTTC. Filled out from reference TRBV7-2 and TRBJ2-7, the complete variable domain reads GAGVSQSPSNKVTEKGKDVELRCDPISGHTALYWYRQSLGQGLEFLIYFQGNSAPDKSGLPSDRFSAERTGGSVSTLTIQRTQQEDSAVYLCASSLGGLSYEQYFGPGTRLTVT.

The chain combines TRBV30 with TRBJ2-7; 11 nucleotides agree with TRBD1. There are 15 residues in the CDR3. V trimming: 5 bases; J trimming: 3 bases; junction bases outside the gene matches: 9. Germline CDR1 and CDR2: GTSNPN and SVGIG (reference sequence). DNA for the CDR3: TGTGCCTGGGGGAACCTGGGACAGGGGGTCTACGAGCAGTACTTC. Residues: CAWGNLGQGVYEQYF.

The rearrangement uses TRBV9 and TRBJ2-1, with 9 bases that match TRBD1. Germline V CDR1 and CDR2: SGDLS, YYNGEE. Germline trimming cut 2 bases from V and 4 bases from J; bases unmatched to any gene: 7. CDR3 length equals 16 residues. CDR3 DNA: TGTGCCAGCAGCGTTTCGGACAGGGGATATTACAATGAGCAGTTCTTC. Translating it yields CASSVSDRGYYNEQFF.

The rearrangement uses TRBV4-3 and TRBJ2-5, with 9 nucleotides matching TRBD2. Per the germline V gene, CDR1 is LGHNA and CDR2 is YSLEER. With 0 bases clipped from V and 2 bases from J, the junction kept 4 bases outside the gene matches. This CDR3 comprises 16 residues. The CDR3 sequence: CASSQDRLAGQETQYF. For the CDR3, the DNA is TGCGCCAGCAGCCAAGATAGGCTAGCGGGACAAGAGACCCAGTACTTC.

The rearrangement joins TRBV18 to TRBJ2-7; D might be TRBD2 (5 bases). The germline V gene encodes CDR1 KGHSH and CDR2 LQKENI. Trimming pared 3 bases from V and 3 bases from J, leaving 9 bases between. The CDR3 totals 13 residues. The CDR3, as DNA: TGTGCCAGCTCACCTACCGGAGGCTACGAGCAGTACTTC. This sequence encodes CASSPTGGYEQYF.

The gene calls are TRBV15 and TRBJ1-6, with TRBD1 identical over 7 bases. Unmatched junction bases numbered 6, after V lost 4 bases and J lost 3 bases. There are 16 residues in the CDR3. CDR1 LNHNV and CDR2 YYDKDF come from the germline V gene (reference sequence). CDR3 residues: CATSTIDRDYNSPLHF. The CDR3 nucleotides read TGTGCCACCAGCACCATTGACAGGGACTATAATTCACCCCTCCACTTT.

The DNA for the CDR3 is TGTGCCATCGGACAGGGGAACACTGAAGCTTTCTTT. Residues: CAIGQGNTEAFF. The rearrangement uses TRBV12-3 or TRBV12-4 and TRBJ1-1; 8 bases match TRBD1. The CDR3 has 12 amino acids. The V segment lost 10 bases and the J segment 1 base; nucleotides outside the gene matches: 2.

V is TRBV9 and J is TRBJ2-7; 7 bases fit TRBD1. V lost 0 bases to trimming and J lost 0 bases; unmatched junction nucleotides: 12. This CDR3 has 18 residues. Germline V lookup: CDR1 SGDLS, CDR2 YYNGEE. In DNA, the CDR3 is TGTGCCAGCAGCGTAGGGGGGATGGACAGGCTTTTCTCCTACGAGCAGTACTTC. This gives the protein CASSVGGMDRLFSYEQYF.

This clone showed up just a few times. The chain recombines TRBV7-3 with TRBJ2-7; tentative D call: TRBD2 (5 bases). This CDR3 has 13 amino acids. The germline gives CDR1 SGHTA, CDR2 FQGTGA. Between the trimmed V and J ends, which lost 0 bases and 5 bases, there was a span of 8 bases. CDR3 sequence (DNA): TGTGCCAGCAGCTTAACCACGAGGGACGAGCAGTACTTC. It is translated as CASSLTTRDEQYF.

This clone was recorded a few times. The rearrangement joins TRBV5-1 to TRBJ1-5, with D maybe TRBD1 (6 bases). V was clipped by 2 bases and J by 5 bases, with 8 bases between them. This CDR3 contains 13 residues. Germline loops: CDR1 SGHRS, CDR2 YFSETQ. This CDR3 reads CASSFEGDQPQHF. The CDR3 DNA sequence: TGCGCCAGCAGCTTCGAGGGGGATCAGCCCCAGCATTTT.